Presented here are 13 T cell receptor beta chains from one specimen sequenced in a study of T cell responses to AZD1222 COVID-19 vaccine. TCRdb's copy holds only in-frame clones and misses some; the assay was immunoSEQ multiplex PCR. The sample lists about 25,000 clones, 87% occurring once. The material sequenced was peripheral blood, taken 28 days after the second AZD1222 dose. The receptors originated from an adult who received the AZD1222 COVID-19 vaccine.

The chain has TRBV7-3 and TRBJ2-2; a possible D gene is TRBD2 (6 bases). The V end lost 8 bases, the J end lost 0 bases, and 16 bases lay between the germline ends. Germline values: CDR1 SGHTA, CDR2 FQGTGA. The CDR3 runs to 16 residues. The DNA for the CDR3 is TGTGCCAGCCAAACCAAAGGCGGGACGAACACCGGGGAGCTGTTTTTT. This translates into CASQTKGGTNTGELFF.

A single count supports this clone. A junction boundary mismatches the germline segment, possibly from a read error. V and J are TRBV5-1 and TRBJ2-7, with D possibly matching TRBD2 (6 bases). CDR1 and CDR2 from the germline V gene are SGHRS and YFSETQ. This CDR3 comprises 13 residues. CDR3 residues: CASSLEGGYEQYF. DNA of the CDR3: TGCGCCAGCAGTTTGGAGGGAGGCTACGAGCAGTACTTC.

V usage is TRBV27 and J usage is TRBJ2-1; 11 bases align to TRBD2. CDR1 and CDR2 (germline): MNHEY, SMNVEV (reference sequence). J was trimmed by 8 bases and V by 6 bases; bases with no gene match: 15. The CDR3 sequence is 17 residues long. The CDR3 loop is CASSPTATSGSIDEQFF. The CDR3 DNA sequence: TGTGCCAGCAGCCCAACCGCCACTAGCGGGAGCATCGATGAGCAGTTCTTC.

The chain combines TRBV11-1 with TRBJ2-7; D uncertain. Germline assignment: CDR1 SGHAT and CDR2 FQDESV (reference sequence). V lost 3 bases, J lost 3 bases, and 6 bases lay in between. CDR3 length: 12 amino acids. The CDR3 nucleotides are TGTGCCAGCAGCTTCAGTCGCTACGAGCAGTACTTC. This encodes CASSFSRYEQYF. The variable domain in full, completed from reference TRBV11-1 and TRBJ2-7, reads EAEVAQSPRYKITEKSQAVAFWCDPISGHATLYWYRQILGQGPELLVQFQDESVVDDSQLPKDRFSAERLKGVDSTLKIQPAELGDSAMYLCASSFSRYEQYFGPGTRLTVT.

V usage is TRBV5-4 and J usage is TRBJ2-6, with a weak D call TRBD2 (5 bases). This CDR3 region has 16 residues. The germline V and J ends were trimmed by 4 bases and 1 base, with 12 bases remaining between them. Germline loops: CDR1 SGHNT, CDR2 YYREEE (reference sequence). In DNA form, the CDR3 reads TGTGCCAGCAGCGCCCCACCGGGGTCTGGGGCCAACGTCCTGACTTTC. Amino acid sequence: CASSAPPGSGANVLTF.

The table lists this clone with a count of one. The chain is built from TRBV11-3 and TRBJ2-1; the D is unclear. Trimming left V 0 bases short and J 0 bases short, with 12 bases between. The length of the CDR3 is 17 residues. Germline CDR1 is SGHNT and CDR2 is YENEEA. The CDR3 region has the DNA TGTGCCAGCAGCTTAGATCTCGGGCATAGCTCCTACAATGAGCAGTTCTTC. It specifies CASSLDLGHSSYNEQFF.

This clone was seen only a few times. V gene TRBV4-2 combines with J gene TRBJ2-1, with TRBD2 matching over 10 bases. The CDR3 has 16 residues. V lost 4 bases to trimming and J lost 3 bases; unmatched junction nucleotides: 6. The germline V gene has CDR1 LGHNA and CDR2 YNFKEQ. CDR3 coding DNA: TGTGCCAGCAGCCCTCGTCTAGCGGGAGACTACAATGAGCAGTTCTTC. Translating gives CASSPRLAGDYNEQFF.

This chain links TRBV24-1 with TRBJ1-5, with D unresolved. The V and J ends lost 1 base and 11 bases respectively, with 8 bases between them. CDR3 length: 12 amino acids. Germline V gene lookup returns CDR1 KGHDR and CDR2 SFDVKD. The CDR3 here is CATSDFSGAQHF. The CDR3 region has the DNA TGTGCCACCAGTGATTTTTCTGGGGCCCAGCATTTT.

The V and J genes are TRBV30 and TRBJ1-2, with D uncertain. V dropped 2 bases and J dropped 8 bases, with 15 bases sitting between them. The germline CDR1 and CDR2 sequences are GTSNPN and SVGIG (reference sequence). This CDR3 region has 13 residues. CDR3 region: CAWSMGDLGGYTF. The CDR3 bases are TGTGCCTGGAGTATGGGCGATCTTGGGGGCTACACCTTC.

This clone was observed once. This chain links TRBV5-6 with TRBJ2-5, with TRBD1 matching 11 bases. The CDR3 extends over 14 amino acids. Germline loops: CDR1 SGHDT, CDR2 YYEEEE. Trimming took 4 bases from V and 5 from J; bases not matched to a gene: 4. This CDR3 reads CASSRTGGAETQYF. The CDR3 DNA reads TGTGCCAGCAGCCGGACAGGGGGCGCCGAGACCCAGTACTTC.

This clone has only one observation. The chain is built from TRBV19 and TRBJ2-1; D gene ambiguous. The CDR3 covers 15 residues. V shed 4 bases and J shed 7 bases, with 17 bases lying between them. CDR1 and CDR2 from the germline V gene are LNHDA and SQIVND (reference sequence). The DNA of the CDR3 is TGTGCCAGTAGTACCCCCAGGAGTAGTGGGAATGAGCAGTTCTTC. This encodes CASSTPRSSGNEQFF.

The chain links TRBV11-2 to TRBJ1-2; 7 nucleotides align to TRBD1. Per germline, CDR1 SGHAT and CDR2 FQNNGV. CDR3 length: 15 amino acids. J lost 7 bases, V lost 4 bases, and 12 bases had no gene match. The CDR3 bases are TGTGCCAGCAGCTCCCCCACAACAGGGGCGGGTGGCTACACCTTC. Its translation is CASSSPTTGAGGYTF.

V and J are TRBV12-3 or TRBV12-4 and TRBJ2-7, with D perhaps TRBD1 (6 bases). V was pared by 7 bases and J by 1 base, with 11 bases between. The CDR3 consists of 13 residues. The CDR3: CASTLTGSYEQYF. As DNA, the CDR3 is TGTGCCAGCACTCTGACAGGATCCTACGAGCAGTACTTC.